This TCR beta chain was observed in a study of cytomegalovirus exposure and HLA in healthy donors. As for this clone: What it binds is not known.

In germline, CDR1 is MNHEY, CDR2 SMNVEV (reference sequence). This CDR3 spans 18 amino acids. The V segment lost 3 bases and the J segment 0 bases; nucleotides outside the gene matches: 12. General observations from the study: An analysis that was carried out later associated 15,000 to 20,000 TCR beta sequences with HLA alleles at 0.05 false discovery rate.

In the PCR, 60 Vbeta and 13 Jbeta primers were used. Here immunoSEQ multiplex PCR was the method, and the copy in TCRdb shows in-frame clones only, minus some. The table lists over 70,000 clones, 76% of them singletons. Sequenced material: PBMCs. The TCR comes from a male donor in good health and CMV-seronegative. The chain recombines TRBV27 with TRBJ1-2; 8 positions agree with TRBD1. The CDR3 loop reads CASSFSRTGPFSNYGYTF. The CDR3 DNA sequence: TGTGCCAGCAGTTTCTCTCGGACAGGGCCATTTTCTAACTATGGCTACACCTTC.